This is a list of T cell receptor beta chains from one sample in a study of CD8+CD57+ T cells in acquired aplastic anemia. MiXCR was run by TCRdb on the reads, yielding one entry per CDR3 protein. The sample includes under 200,000 distinct CDR3 sequences, roughly half of them seen just once. Sequencing used sorted CD4+, CD8+, or CD8+CD57+ T cells (not recorded which) from PBMCs. The receptor set was obtained from a human donor with aplastic anemia. The CDR3 runs from the conserved cysteine through the conserved F or W. The D gene is left open where the match is weak. Clone size is stated in some rows and not others, as once, few, many or a class when expanded.

j_gene,d_gene,v_gene,abundance,CDR3nt,CDR3aa
TRBJ1-1,TRBD1,TRBV25-1,many,TGTGCCAGCAGCCCAGGGGGAGGGTGGGACACTGAAGCTTTCTTT,CASSPGGGWDTEAFF
TRBJ1-3,NA,TRBV11-2,NA,TGTGCCAGCAGCACCGGGACTCGCCGGGGAAACACCATATATTTT,CASSTGTRRGNTIYF
TRBJ1-2,TRBD1,TRBV2,NA,TGTGCCAGCAGGAAGACAGGGACTAACTATGGCTACACCTTC,CASRKTGTNYGYTF
TRBJ1-4,NA,TRBV4-3,many,TGCGCCAGCAGCCAAACGACCAATTCGGTTCAGGGTGAAAAACTGTTTTTT,CASSQTTNSVQGEKLFF
TRBJ1-5,NA,TRBV5-4,many,TGTGCCAGCAGCTTGCCCGATCAGCCCCAGCATTTT,CASSLPDQPQHF
TRBJ1-6,NA,TRBV6-1,many,TGTGCCAGCAGCACAGGCAGTCATCCACCACCCCTCCACTTT,CASSTGSHPPPLHF
TRBJ1-5,NA,TRBV10-3,NA,TGTGCCATCAGTGAGTTGTGGGGCCGCAATCAGCCCCAGCATTTT,CAISELWGRNQPQHF
TRBJ1-2,NA,TRBV11-2,NA,TGTGCCAGCAGCTCTTTGGTTGACTATGGCTACACCTTC,CASSSLVDYGYTF
TRBJ2-2,NA,TRBV24-1,NA,TGTGCCACCAGTGATCCAGCAGGGGACCGGAACACCGGGGAGCTGTTTTTT,CATSDPAGDRNTGELFF
TRBJ1-4,NA,TRBV15,NA,TGTGCCACCAGCGTCTCTGGAGGAAAACTGTTTTTT,CATSVSGGKLFF
TRBJ2-2,NA,TRBV29-1,once,TGCAGCGTTGATATAGAGGGAGGCACCGGGGAGCTGTTTTTT,CSVDIEGGTGELFF
TRBJ2-7,NA,TRBV5-4,many,TGTGCCACCCAGGTCATCGGCTACGAGCAGTACTTC,CATQVIGYEQYF
TRBJ2-5,NA,TRBV5-4,NA,TGTGCCAGCAGCTTGGACAGGGTACAAGAGACCCAGTACTTC,CASSLDRVQETQYF
TRBJ1-1,NA,TRBV29-1,NA,TGCAGCGTTAGGATAAGTAACACTGAAGCTTTCTTT,CSVRISNTEAFF
TRBJ2-7,NA,TRBV19,NA,TGTGCCAGTAGTATATCATACGCTGGAGGTTCCTACGAGCAGTACTTC,CASSISYAGGSYEQYF
TRBJ1-1,NA,TRBV19,medium-sized,TGTGCCAGTAGTATAGCGTTGAGGACTGAAGCTTTCTTT,CASSIALRTEAFF
TRBJ1-5,NA,TRBV24-1,NA,TGTGCCACCAGTGACAACAATCAGCCCCAGCATTTT,CATSDNNQPQHF
TRBJ2-7,NA,TRBV10-2,NA,TGCGCCAGCAGTGAGGGGGTGCGGGGCAACGAGCAGTACTTC,CASSEGVRGNEQYF
TRBJ1-5,NA,TRBV28,few,TGTGCCAGCATCATGCCGGGATTCAATCAGCCCCAGCATTTT,CASIMPGFNQPQHF
TRBJ2-6,NA,TRBV15,many,TGTGCCACCAGCAGGGACGGTACCTCTGGGGCCAACGTCCTGACTTTC,CATSRDGTSGANVLTF
TRBJ1-2,NA,TRBV14,many,TGTGCCAGCAGCCACCCCGGGACACCCTATGGCTACACCTTC,CASSHPGTPYGYTF
TRBJ2-5,NA,TRBV7-9,NA,TGTGCCCTGGGGGGTCCAGGGGCCCAGTACTTC,CALGGPGAQYF
TRBJ1-6,TRBD1,TRBV6-1,many,TGTGCCAGCGAAAAAGGACAGGCGAATTCACCCCTCCACTTT,CASEKGQANSPLHF
TRBJ2-1,NA,TRBV25-1,few,TGTGCCAGCAGTGATGAAATGACGAGGGTTGAGCAGTTCTTC,CASSDEMTRVEQFF
TRBJ2-7,NA,TRBV10-3,NA,TGTGCCATCAGTGAGTTGGGCGAGCAGTACTTC,CAISELGEQYF
TRBJ1-1,TRBD1,TRBV20-1,NA,TGCAGACCCTGGGACAGGAGTTTACCAACTGAAGCTTTCTTT,CRPWDRSLPTEAFF
TRBJ2-7,TRBD2,TRBV7-9,NA,TGTGCCAGCAGCACCGGGGGGTACTACGAGCAGTACTTC,CASSTGGYYEQYF
TRBJ2-3,TRBD2,TRBV13,NA,TGTGCCAGCAGCTTTCAGTTTAGCGGGGGCTCAGATACGCAGTATTTT,CASSFQFSGGSDTQYF
TRBJ2-5,NA,TRBV7-2,few,TGTGCCAGCAGCTTAAAGCGGACACCAACGGGGGAGACCCAGTACTTC,CASSLKRTPTGETQYF
TRBJ2-5,TRBD1,TRBV5-5,many,TGTGCCAGCAGTATCAAACAGGGGGCATTAGAGACCCAGTACTTC,CASSIKQGALETQYF
TRBJ2-2,NA,TRBV29-1,few,TGCAGCGTCGGACAGCGGACGAACACCGGGGAGCTGTTTTTT,CSVGQRTNTGELFF
TRBJ2-3,NA,TRBV7-9,once,TGTGCCCGCCGGGTTCAGTATTTT,CARRVQYF
TRBJ1-1,NA,TRBV29-1,NA,TGCAGCGTTGAATGGCCCGCGAGCACTGAAGCTTTCTTT,CSVEWPASTEAFF
TRBJ2-7,NA,TRBV19,few,TGTGCCAGTAGGGACAGATCCTACGAGCAGTACTTC,CASRDRSYEQYF